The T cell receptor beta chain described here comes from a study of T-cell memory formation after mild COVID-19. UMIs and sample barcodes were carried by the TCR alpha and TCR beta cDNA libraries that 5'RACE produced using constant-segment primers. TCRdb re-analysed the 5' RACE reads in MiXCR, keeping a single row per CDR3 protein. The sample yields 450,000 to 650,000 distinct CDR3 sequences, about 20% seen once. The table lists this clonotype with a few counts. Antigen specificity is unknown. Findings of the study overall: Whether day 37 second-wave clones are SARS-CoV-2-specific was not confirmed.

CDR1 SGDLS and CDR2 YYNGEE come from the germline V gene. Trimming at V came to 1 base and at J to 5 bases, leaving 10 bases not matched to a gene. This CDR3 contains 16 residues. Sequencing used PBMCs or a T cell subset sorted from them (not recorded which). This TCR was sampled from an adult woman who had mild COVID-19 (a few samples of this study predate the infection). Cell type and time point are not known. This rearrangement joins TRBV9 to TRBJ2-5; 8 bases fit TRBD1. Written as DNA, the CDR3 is TGTGCCAGCAGCGTATTCTCGGCAGGGGGCTTGGAGACCCAGTACTTC. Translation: CASSVFSAGGLETQYF.